The entry that follows covers one T cell receptor beta chain sequence. This is likely a read error, given that the CDR3 carries no conserved phenylalanine or tryptophan at its end. PCR was performed using 60 Vbeta and 13 Jbeta primers. Libraries were prepared by immunoSEQ multiplex PCR; TCRdb keeps only in-frame clonotypes and omits some of them. The ten most abundant clones cover around 1.9% of a sample with 160,000 or so clones. The sample comes from a study of cytomegalovirus exposure and HLA in healthy donors. Study context: Tens of millions of unique TCRs from HLA-typed donors made up an early data release.

Trimming left V 1 base short and J 0 bases short, with 16 bases between. The CDR3 sequence is 17 residues long. Per the germline V gene, CDR1 is SGHAT and CDR2 is FQNNGV. The J gene is TRBJ2-7, the V gene TRBV11-2; D is perhaps TRBD2 (5 bases). Sequencing input: PBMCs. This clonotype was obtained from a man aged 25-40 years in good health and CMV-seronegative. The CDR3 DNA is TGTGCCAGCAGCTTAGTAGACGCGGGCTACATCTCCTACGAGCAGTACTCC. This translates into CASSLVDAGYISYEQYS.